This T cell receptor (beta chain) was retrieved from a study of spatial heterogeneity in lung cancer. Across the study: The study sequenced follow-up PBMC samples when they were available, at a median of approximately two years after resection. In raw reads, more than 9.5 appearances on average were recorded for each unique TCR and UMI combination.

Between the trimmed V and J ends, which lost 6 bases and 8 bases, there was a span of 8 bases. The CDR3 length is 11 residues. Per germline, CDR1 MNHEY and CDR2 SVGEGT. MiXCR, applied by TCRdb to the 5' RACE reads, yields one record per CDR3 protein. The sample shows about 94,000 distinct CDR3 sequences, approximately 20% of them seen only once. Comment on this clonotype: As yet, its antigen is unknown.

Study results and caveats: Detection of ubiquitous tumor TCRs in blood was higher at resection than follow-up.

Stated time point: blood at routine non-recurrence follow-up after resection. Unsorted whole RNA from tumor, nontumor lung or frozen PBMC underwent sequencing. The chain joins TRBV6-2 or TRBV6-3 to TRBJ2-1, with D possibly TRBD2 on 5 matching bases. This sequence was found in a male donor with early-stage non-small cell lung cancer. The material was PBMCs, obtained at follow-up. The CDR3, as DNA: TGTGCCAGCAGGCGGGCCCATGAGCAGTTCTTC. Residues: CASRRAHEQFF.